This record concerns one T cell receptor (beta chain) sequence. This clone was seen a single time. The antigen it recognizes is unknown. The record has no base qualities; no much larger clone is one base away. Each collaborating institution followed its own protocols to collect whole blood in K2EDTA tubes. Collaborator samples were shipped for TCRbeta analysis as frozen whole blood, isolated PBMCs, or DNA extracted from either sample type. At the junction V is shortened by 5 bases and J by 6 bases; bases outside the gene matches: 0. The CDR3 measures 12 amino acids from cysteine to phenylalanine. Only CDR3 DNA remains: 36 bases, in frame from the first base. Taken from the germline V gene, the CDR1 and CDR2 loops are SGHAT and FQNNGV. The sample originates from a study of blood T cell repertoires in COVID-19 (dated by TCRdb to 2018 to 2020). In the study overall: Samples covering the acute and convalescent phases of COVID-19 were provided by collaborators in the United States, Italy and Spain. The prospective study material was composed of cDNA or gDNA derived from T cells, B-cell-depleted T cells, or PBMCs. Deeply sampled blood TCRbeta repertoires from subjects exposed to, actively infected with, or recovered from COVID-19 were included in the dataset. A freely available public database, intended as a resource for researchers studying the immune response to SARS-CoV-2, is where the repertoires were released. Samples were obtained from the ongoing ImmuneRACE study (first 160 participants) and from 1,200 or so subjects provided by 6 global collaborators. A de-identified subject ID, COVID-19 status, age in years and sex were almost always included in the sample metadata. Where available, HLA class I and class II types were obtained from metadata supplied by the sample provider rather than from assay-based typing.

TCRbeta CDR3 regions were amplified from genomic DNA using the immunoSEQ Assay, a bias-controlled multiplex PCR. The authors processed their data as follows. Within the assay, amplification of reference gene primers was used to estimate how many nucleated cells each sample contained. To quantify the absolute abundance of each unique TCRbeta CDR3 rearrangement, sequence reads were collapsed and filtered. For each sample, productive Simpson clonality was calculated as the square root of Simpson's diversity index over productive rearrangements. Sourced from immuneACCESS, this table was stored by TCRdb with only in-frame sequences that have V and J called. A share of the clones is absent; for the studies checked, an unresolved V gene accounts for under half, and the remainder has no known explanation. The DNA gave D and trimming, while V, J and clone size come from that table. A total of tens of thousands of clones appear in this sample, roughly 89% of them only once. The ten largest clones add up to 1.9% of the sample.

General study outcomes and caveats: The amount of clinical and demographic metadata varied by source and participant and was provided uncurated.

The chain joins TRBV11-2 to TRBJ2-4; 8 bases in the junction line up with TRBD1. The sequence was collected from a woman between 50 and 59 years old in a cohort sampled during active COVID-19. Sequenced sample: peripheral blood. The DNA sequence is TGTGCCAGCAGCCAGGGGGCAAACATTCAGTACTTC. Its protein reads: CASSQGANIQYF.